The 24 T cell receptor beta chains below come from one sample, sequenced in a study of T-cell reconstitution after alpha-beta-depleted transplantation in children (TCRdb year 2016). In the paper's terms, the treatment or condition label means: allogeneic hematopoietic cell transplantation with graft depleted of TCRalphabeta T cells and CD19 B cells. Preparation of the library involved PCR. These reads were obtained on an Illumina HiSeq 2500. Molecular barcoding was employed in the preparation of TCR libraries, with unique molecular identifiers being used to normalize TCRbeta repertoire quantification. Clones were called with MiXCR by TCRdb after fastp trimmed the public reads at Q25, and only in-frame beta chains were retained. Rows merge per CDR3 protein into single entries with the most common DNA and genes. Here the sample has around 440,000 distinct CDR3 sequences; around 16% occur a single time. 25% to 30% of the sample is taken by the ten largest.

Sequenced here: PBMCs, mostly from graft donor cells, sampled 360 days after TCRalphabeta/CD19-depleted stem cell transplant. The receptors derive from a boy in the first two years of life who had a stem cell transplant for Wiskott-Aldrich syndrome, so the T cells may come from the graft donor.

This clonotype was seen a single time. The genes are TRBV28 and TRBJ1-5; 9 bases line up with TRBD1. The CDR3 has 15 amino acids. Losses at the gene ends were 5 bases for V and 5 bases for J; bases not matched to a gene: 7. The germline CDR1 and CDR2 sequences are MDHEN and SYDVKM. The CDR3 coding sequence is TGTGCCAGCAGTCCTACAGGGGGCGGTTATCAGCCCCAGCATTTT. Its translation: CASSPTGGGYQPQHF.

On this clonotype: The final CDR3 position lacks the conserved phenylalanine or tryptophan, pointing to a likely read error. The CDR3 bases are TGTGCCAGCAGTTCAGGGGGCTCACCCCTCCACCTT. Residues: CASSSGGSPLHL. The chain is built from TRBV12-3 or TRBV12-4 and TRBJ1-6, with 8 bases lining up with TRBD1. This CDR3 has 12 amino acids. V trimming: 4 bases; J trimming: 10 bases; junction bases outside the gene matches: 0.

The table lists this clonotype with a few counts. The junction differs from germline at one of its ends, possibly a read error. J is TRBJ1-2 and V is TRBV7-2; the D gene is possibly TRBD1 (6 bases). Germline V gene lookup returns CDR1 SGHTA and CDR2 FQGNSA. This CDR3 region has 12 residues. The CDR3 DNA follows: TGTGCCAGCAGCCCCCGAACAGGGAATTTCCTCTTC. This sequence encodes CASSPRTGNFLF.

There are a few counts of this clonotype. The V call is TRBV15, the J call TRBJ2-7; 8 bases map to TRBD2. Germline lookup yields CDR1 LNHNV and CDR2 YYDKDF (reference sequence). The V segment lost 5 bases and the J segment 0 bases; nucleotides outside the gene matches: 9. CDR3 size: 16 residues. The CDR3 bases are TGTGCCACCAGCTTGATAGCGGGGTATACCTCCTACGAGCAGTACTTC. It specifies CATSLIAGYTSYEQYF.

This clonotype showed up just a few times. The rearrangement links TRBV2 to TRBJ2-4, with 8 bases that match TRBD1. Germline values: CDR1 SNHLY, CDR2 FYNNEI. The CDR3 is 14 residues long. The V segment lost 10 bases and the J segment 1 base; nucleotides outside the gene matches: 6. CDR3 sequence reads: CATMTGAAKNIQYF. CDR3 DNA: TGTGCCACCATGACAGGGGCGGCCAAAAACATTCAGTACTTC.

This clonotype came up many times. Compared with germline, one end of the junction differs, possibly owing to a read error. The chain couples TRBV7-8 to TRBJ2-1; 10 nucleotides match TRBD2. From germline, CDR1 is SGHVS and CDR2 FQNEAQ. This CDR3 comprises 14 residues. CDR3: CASSIAGGVYEQFF. The CDR3 nucleotides read TGTGCCAGCAGCATAGCGGGGGGCGTCTATGAGCAGTTCTTC.

This clonotype occurred a few times. This chain uses TRBV5-6 with TRBJ2-5, with D tentatively TRBD1 or TRBD2 (5 bases each). CDR3 length: 16 amino acids. Per germline, CDR1 SGHDT and CDR2 YYEEEE. Trimming shortened V by 1 base and J by 0 bases, and 13 bases separated the two germline ends. CDR3 amino acids: CASSLPLGRNQETQYF. In DNA, the CDR3 is TGTGCCAGCAGCTTGCCCCTGGGACGGAACCAAGAGACCCAGTACTTC. The full variable domain, with the rest looked up from reference TRBV5-6 and TRBJ2-5, is DAGVTQSPTHLIKTRGQQVTLRCSPKSGHDTVSWYQQALGQGPQFIFQYYEEEERQRGNFPDRFSGHQFPNYSSELNVNALLLGDSALYLCASSLPLGRNQETQYFGPGTRLLVL.

CDR3 sequence reads: CATSDRGQATGELFF. In DNA form, the CDR3 reads TGTGCCACCAGTGACCGCGGACAGGCTACCGGGGAGCTGTTTTTT. The chain employs TRBV24-1 and TRBJ2-2; 7 bases are shared with TRBD1. Germline V gene data show CDR1 as KGHDR and CDR2 as SFDVKD. There are 15 residues in the CDR3. Germline trimming cut 4 bases from V and 5 bases from J; bases unmatched to any gene: 6.

The rearrangement uses TRBV18 and TRBJ2-7; D may be TRBD1 (6 bases). The CDR3 is made up of 15 amino acids. CDR1 is KGHSH and CDR2 is LQKENI in the germline V gene. The V gene lost 2 bases and the J gene lost 5 bases, with 16 bases spanning the gap. Written as DNA, the CDR3 is TGTGCCAGCTCACCAGGGGGCAGGTATCACCACGAGCAGTACTTC. It specifies CASSPGGRYHHEQYF.

V usage is TRBV4-2 and J usage is TRBJ1-5; D not resolved. From germline, CDR1 is LGHNA and CDR2 YNFKEQ. The V end was cut by 2 bases, the J end by 5 bases, with 13 bases between. This CDR3 region has 15 residues. The CDR3 loop reads CASSQTRALYQPQHF. The CDR3 region has the DNA TGTGCCAGCAGCCAAACCCGGGCGTTATATCAGCCCCAGCATTTT.

This chain joins TRBV11-3 and TRBJ1-1; a possible D gene is TRBD1 (5 bases). The V and J ends lost 5 bases and 11 bases respectively, with 15 bases between them. From germline, CDR1 is SGHNT and CDR2 YENEEA. The CDR3 loop spans 12 amino acids. CDR3 nucleotide sequence: TGTGCCAGCAGCCCAGACGCGGAGGGGGCTTTCTTT. It specifies CASSPDAEGAFF. Full variable domain (rest looked up from reference TRBV11-3 and TRBJ1-1): EAGVVQSPRYKIIEKKQPVAFWCNPISGHNTLYWYLQNLGQGPELLIRYENEEAVDDSQLPKDRFSAERLKGVDSTLKIQPAELGDSAVYLCASSPDAEGAFFGQGTRLTVV.

The CDR3 DNA sequence: TGTGCCTGGAGTTCCCTAGCGGGAGTTGGGTACAATGAGCAGTTCTTC. The encoded protein is CAWSSLAGVGYNEQFF. The rearrangement uses TRBV30 and TRBJ2-1, with TRBD2 identical over 10 bases. Germline CDR1 is GTSNPN and CDR2 is SVGIG (reference sequence). The V gene end was trimmed by 2 bases and the J gene end by 4 bases; junction bases not matched to a gene: 8. The CDR3 spans 16 residues.

This clonotype was seen a handful of times. The DNA for the CDR3 is TGTGCCAGCAGAAGTGGGACAGGGGACTATGGCTACACCTTC. It codes for CASRSGTGDYGYTF. The chain links TRBV2 to TRBJ1-2; 10 bases map to TRBD1. This CDR3 is 14 amino acids long. The trim removed 6 bases at V and 3 bases at J, leaving 4 bases unmatched. CDR1 and CDR2 from the germline V gene are SNHLY and FYNNEI.

This clonotype occurred a few times. The chain employs TRBV10-3 and TRBJ2-1; 8 bases agree with TRBD2. Unmatched junction bases numbered 5, after V lost 2 bases and J lost 5 bases. Germline CDR1 and CDR2: ENHRY and SYGVKD. The CDR3 runs to 15 residues. The CDR3 nucleotides are TGTGCCATCAGTGAGCCAGCGGGAGCCCACAATGAGCAGTTCTTC. This sequence encodes CAISEPAGAHNEQFF.

This clonotype was seen more than once but under ten times. The chain is built from TRBV4-1 and TRBJ2-1, with D perhaps TRBD2 (5 bases). This CDR3 is 16 amino acids long. Trimming left V 3 bases short and J 0 bases short, with 12 bases between. The V gene's germline CDR1 is MGHRA and CDR2 YSYEKL. The CDR3 coding sequence is TGCGCCAGCAGCCAGGAGCGGTCAAGCTCCTACAATGAGCAGTTCTTC. This encodes CASSQERSSSYNEQFF.

In its sample, this clonotype was seen a few times. CDR3 DNA: TGTGCCAGCAGCCCACCACTTACAGGCGACGATAGCAATCAGCCCCAGCATTTT. This encodes CASSPPLTGDDSNQPQHF. The chain links TRBV9 to TRBJ1-5; maybe TRBD1 (5 bases). CDR1 is SGDLS, CDR2 YYNGEE, per germline. This CDR3 region has 18 residues. With 4 bases removed from V and 0 bases from J, the gap between germline ends came to 20 bases.

The chain joins TRBV5-1 to TRBJ2-1, with D possibly being TRBD1 or TRBD2 (7 bases each). This CDR3 has 15 residues. Trimming left V 0 bases short and J 4 bases short, with 11 bases between. Germline-derived CDR1 and CDR2 are SGHRS and YFSETQ. CDR3 sequence: CASSLARGGYNEQFF. The CDR3 DNA is TGCGCCAGCAGCTTGGCCAGGGGGGGTTACAATGAGCAGTTCTTC.

This chain links TRBV7-9 with TRBJ2-5; TRBD1 agrees at 10 bases. The CDR3 runs 14 residues. Germline CDR1 SEHNR, CDR2 FQNEAQ (reference sequence). V was pared by 5 bases and J by 7 bases, with 7 bases of the junction left unmatched. DNA for the CDR3: TGTGCCAGCAGCACCCGACAGGGGGCGAGGACCCAGTACTTC. Its protein is CASSTRQGARTQYF.

This clonotype was counted ten times or more. This chain links TRBV7-9 with TRBJ1-6; D is possibly TRBD1 (5 bases). The CDR3 is 13 amino acids. Germline assignment: CDR1 SEHNR and CDR2 FQNEAQ (reference sequence). V dropped 2 bases and J dropped 12 bases, with 11 bases sitting between them. This chain's CDR3 is CASSLTGEGPLHF. CDR3 sequence (DNA): TGTGCCAGCAGCTTAACAGGAGAAGGACCCCTCCACTTT.

This clonotype occurred a few times. This sequence joins TRBV7-2 and TRBJ1-2; no clear D gene. In germline, CDR1 is SGHTA, CDR2 FQGNSA. The CDR3 covers 14 residues. V was shortened by 1 base and J by 6 bases, with 12 bases between the two germline ends. CDR3 coding DNA: TGTGCCAGCAGCTTAGGAGGGAGCGCTAATGGCTACACCTTC. It codes for CASSLGGSANGYTF.

The chain has TRBV30 and TRBJ2-3; 9 bases fit TRBD2. The V gene's germline CDR1 is GTSNPN and CDR2 SVGIG (reference sequence). Unmatched junction bases numbered 6, after V lost 4 bases and J lost 7 bases. This CDR3 is 13 amino acids long. CDR3: CAWTSGEWNTQYF. For the CDR3, the DNA is TGTGCCTGGACTAGCGGGGAATGGAATACGCAGTATTTT.

The rearrangement joins TRBV12-3 or TRBV12-4 to TRBJ2-3; 7 bases are shared with TRBD2. Trimming took 8 bases from V and 5 from J; bases not matched to a gene: 4. The CDR3 contains 12 residues. CDR3 sequence: CASPGGGDTQYF. DNA of the CDR3: TGTGCCAGCCCGGGGGGAGGAGATACGCAGTATTTT.

In its sample, this clonotype was seen a few times. This chain links TRBV4-1 with TRBJ2-7; D ambiguous. CDR3 length equals 15 residues. The germline CDR1 and CDR2 sequences are MGHRA and YSYEKL. Trimming removed 6 bases from V and 3 bases from J, with 18 bases in between. DNA of the CDR3: TGCGCCAGCAGAGTCAGACACTACGGTCTCTACGAGCAGTACTTC. Protein sequence: CASRVRHYGLYEQYF.

This clonotype was detected a few times. CDR3: CASSLDLTFPNTEAFF. The CDR3 region has the DNA TGTGCCAGCAGCCTTGACTTGACATTCCCGAACACTGAAGCTTTCTTT. This sequence joins TRBV12-3 or TRBV12-4 and TRBJ1-1, with D unclear. V dropped 6 bases and J dropped 1 base, with 18 bases sitting between them. The CDR3 extends over 16 amino acids.